These 16 T cell receptor beta chains were sequenced from one sample in a study of T cells after yellow fever vaccination. TCRdb processed the 5' RACE reads anew with MiXCR; each CDR3 protein has one entry. The data hold 500,000 to 650,000 distinct CDR3 sequences, with around 16% observed a single time. Sequenced material: PBMCs, taken about 5 days after the first yellow fever vaccination. Every receptor here comes from a young man who received the YFV17D yellow fever vaccine.

This chain uses TRBV3-1 with TRBJ1-5; a weak D match, TRBD1 (5 bases). The germline V and J ends were trimmed by 0 bases and 4 bases, with 10 bases remaining between them. Germline V gives CDR1 LGHDT, CDR2 YNNKEL (reference sequence). The CDR3 is 15 residues long. The CDR3 protein is CASSQEETANQPQHF. In nucleotides, the CDR3 is TGTGCCAGCAGCCAAGAAGAGACAGCTAATCAGCCCCAGCATTTT.

The chain is built from TRBV10-3 and TRBJ2-5; D gene ambiguous. The length of the CDR3 is 14 residues. CDR1 ENHRY and CDR2 SYGVKD come from the germline V gene. The germline V and J ends were trimmed by 0 bases and 7 bases, with 12 bases remaining between them. CDR3 sequence reads: CAISESTVSRTQYF. CDR3 in DNA: TGTGCCATCAGTGAGTCGACGGTGTCGAGGACCCAGTACTTC.

This clonotype was counted between two and nine times. The genes are TRBV7-9 and TRBJ2-1; 9 bases match TRBD1. Germline V CDR1 and CDR2: SEHNR, FQNEAQ (reference sequence). Trimming at V came to 5 bases and at J to 6 bases, leaving 14 bases not matched to a gene. The CDR3 sequence is 17 residues long. CDR3: CASSTTTPGQGFNEQFF. Here the CDR3 DNA reads TGTGCCAGCAGCACTACCACGCCGGGACAGGGCTTCAATGAGCAGTTCTTC.

This clonotype was seen more than once but under ten times. The chain uses TRBV7-2 and TRBJ2-1; D tentatively fits TRBD1 or TRBD2 (6 bases each). The germline V gene has CDR1 SGHTA and CDR2 FQGNSA. Trimming took 4 bases from V and 2 from J, leaving 18 bases between them. The length of the CDR3 is 17 residues. CDR3 nucleotides: TGTGCCAGCAGCTGGGGGGCGGGACTCGGGACCTACAATGAGCAGTTCTTC. Amino acids: CASSWGAGLGTYNEQFF. Drawing the rest from reference TRBV7-2 and TRBJ2-1, the complete variable domain is GAGVSQSPSNKVTEKGKDVELRCDPISGHTALYWYRQSLGQGLEFLIYFQGNSAPDKSGLPSDRFSAERTGGSVSTLTIQRTQQEDSAVYLCASSWGAGLGTYNEQFFGPGTRLTVL.

This clonotype was picked up a small number of times. The chain links TRBV20-1 to TRBJ1-2, with D hard to call. Germline V gene data show CDR1 as DFQATT and CDR2 as SNEGSKA (reference sequence). V was shortened by 1 base and J by 7 bases, with 10 bases between the two germline ends. This CDR3 has 12 residues. The CDR3 DNA follows: TGCAGTGCTAGAGTGGGCAGCCGTGGCTACACCTTC. It is translated as CSARVGSRGYTF.

This clonotype was observed at least ten times. This chain joins TRBV4-3 and TRBJ2-3; the D is unclear. Germline assignment: CDR1 LGHNA and CDR2 YSLEER. This CDR3 is built from 14 residues. Deletions cut 1 base from V and 2 bases from J, with 7 bases between. As DNA, the CDR3 is TGCGCCAGCAGCCAAGCCGGGTTCACAGATACGCAGTATTTT. Residues: CASSQAGFTDTQYF.

This chain joins TRBV12-3 or TRBV12-4 and TRBJ1-6; D is unresolved. Trimming removed 6 bases from V and 2 bases from J, with 5 bases in between. CDR3 length: 13 amino acids. The CDR3 loop is CASSRTYNSPLHF. The DNA for the CDR3 is TGTGCCAGCAGCCGGACCTATAATTCACCCCTCCACTTT.

Only a few counts were recorded for this clonotype. The chain recombines TRBV20-1 with TRBJ1-2; D is ambiguous. The CDR3 is 14 amino acids. V shed 0 bases and J shed 1 base, with 9 bases lying between them. From germline, CDR1 is DFQATT and CDR2 SNEGSKA (reference sequence). Here the CDR3 DNA reads TGCAGTGCTAGAGACAGACCCGATAACTATGGCTACACCTTC. Its translation is CSARDRPDNYGYTF.

The chain links TRBV11-2 to TRBJ2-3; D not certain. Germline V gene data show CDR1 as SGHAT and CDR2 as FQNNGV. Trimming removed 10 bases from V and 1 base from J, with 12 bases in between. The CDR3 consists of 13 residues. The CDR3 DNA reads TGTGCCAACCAGGTCGCGGGCACAGATACGCAGTATTTT. Its protein is CANQVAGTDTQYF. Looking up the rest from reference TRBV11-2 and TRBJ2-3 gives the full variable domain: EAGVAQSPRYKIIEKRQSVAFWCNPISGHATLYWYQQILGQGPKLLIQFQNNGVVDDSQLPKDRFSAERLKGVDSTLKIQPAKLEDSAVYLCANQVAGTDTQYFGPGTRLTVL.

The chain uses TRBV28 and TRBJ2-6; 7 nucleotides agree with TRBD1. The CDR3 spans 16 residues. Trimming removed 6 bases from V and 2 bases from J; junction bases left unmatched: 7. CDR1 and CDR2 (germline): MDHEN, SYDVKM. CDR3 region: CASSPITGAGANVLTF. The CDR3 nucleotides are TGTGCCAGCAGCCCCATCACAGGGGCTGGGGCCAACGTCCTGACTTTC.

CDR3 in DNA: TGCGCCAGCAGCCAAGATCGTGGGACTAGCGGGGGGGTTCAGTACTTC. Protein product: CASSQDRGTSGGVQYF. The chain combines TRBV4-3 with TRBJ2-5, with TRBD2 identical over 16 bases. The CDR3 runs to 16 residues. The V gene end was trimmed by 0 bases and the J gene end by 11 bases; junction bases not matched to a gene: 6. The germline V gene has CDR1 LGHNA and CDR2 YSLEER.

This chain links TRBV4-3 with TRBJ2-2; D gene unclear. The germline CDR1 and CDR2 sequences are LGHNA and YSLEER. The ends were cut back, 0 bases at V and 5 bases at J, with 25 bases in the middle. This CDR3 spans 20 amino acids. CDR3: CASSQDPWGTAEQGTGELFF. The CDR3 region has the DNA TGCGCCAGCAGCCAAGATCCGTGGGGAACAGCCGAGCAAGGGACCGGGGAGCTGTTTTTT.

At least ten counts were recorded for this clonotype. The rearrangement joins TRBV5-1 to TRBJ2-1, with a weak D call TRBD2 (6 bases). Trimming pared 0 bases from V and 4 bases from J, leaving 11 bases between. CDR1 is SGHRS, CDR2 YFSETQ, per germline. The CDR3 spans 15 residues. The CDR3 region has the DNA TGCGCCAGCAGCTTGGAGGGTGCGGGGTACAATGAGCAGTTCTTC. Translated: CASSLEGAGYNEQFF.

The CDR3, as DNA: TGTGCCAGCAGCCAAGTCCCCCCGGACAGGGATAATGAAAAACTGTTTTTT. Translated: CASSQVPPDRDNEKLFF. The rearrangement uses TRBV4-2 and TRBJ1-4, with 8 bases matching TRBD1. Germline trimming cut 1 base from V and 4 bases from J; bases unmatched to any gene: 8. The CDR3 runs 17 residues. The germline V gene encodes CDR1 LGHNA and CDR2 YNFKEQ.

This clonotype has ten or more counts. V gene TRBV5-4 combines with J gene TRBJ2-6; D call uncertain. V dropped 5 bases and J dropped 1 base, with 10 bases sitting between them. The CDR3 is 15 residues long. Germline CDR1 and CDR2: SGHNT and YYREEE (reference sequence). The chain's CDR3 is CASSGFVSGANVLTF. CDR3 coding DNA: TGTGCCAGCAGTGGGTTTGTGTCTGGGGCCAACGTCCTGACTTTC.

This clonotype turned up a few times. The chain links TRBV3-1 to TRBJ1-1, with a weak D call TRBD1 (5 bases). The CDR3 has 14 residues. Per the germline V gene, CDR1 is LGHDT and CDR2 is YNNKEL (reference sequence). Trimming removed 4 bases from V and 4 bases from J, with 13 bases in between. CDR3 residues: CASSRDGGVTEAFF. CDR3 coding DNA: TGTGCCAGCAGCCGTGATGGGGGGGTCACTGAAGCTTTCTTT.